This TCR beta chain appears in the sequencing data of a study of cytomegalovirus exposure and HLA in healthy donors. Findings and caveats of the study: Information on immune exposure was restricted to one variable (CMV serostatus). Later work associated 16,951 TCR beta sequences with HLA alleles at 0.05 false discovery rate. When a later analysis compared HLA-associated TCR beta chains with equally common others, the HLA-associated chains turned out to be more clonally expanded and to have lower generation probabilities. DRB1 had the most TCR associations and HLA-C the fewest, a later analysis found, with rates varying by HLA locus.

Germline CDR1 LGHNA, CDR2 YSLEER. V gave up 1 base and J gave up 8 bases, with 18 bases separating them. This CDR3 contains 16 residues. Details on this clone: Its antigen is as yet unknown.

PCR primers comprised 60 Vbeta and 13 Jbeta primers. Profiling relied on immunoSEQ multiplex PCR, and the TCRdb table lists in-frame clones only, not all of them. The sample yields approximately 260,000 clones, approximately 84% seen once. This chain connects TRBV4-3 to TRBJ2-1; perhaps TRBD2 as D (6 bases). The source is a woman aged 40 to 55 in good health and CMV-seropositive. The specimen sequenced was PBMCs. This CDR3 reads CASSQGPGLPPHEQFF. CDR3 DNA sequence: TGCGCCAGCAGCCAAGGCCCGGGACTCCCCCCCCATGAGCAGTTCTTC.